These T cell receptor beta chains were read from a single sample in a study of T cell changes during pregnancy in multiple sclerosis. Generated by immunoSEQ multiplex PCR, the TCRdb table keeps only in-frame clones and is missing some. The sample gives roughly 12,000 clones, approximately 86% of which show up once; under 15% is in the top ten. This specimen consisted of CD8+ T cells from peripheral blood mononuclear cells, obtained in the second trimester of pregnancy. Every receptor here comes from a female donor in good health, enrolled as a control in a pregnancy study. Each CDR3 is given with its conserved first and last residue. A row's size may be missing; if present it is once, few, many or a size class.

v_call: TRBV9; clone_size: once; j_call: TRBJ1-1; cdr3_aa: CASSVDVQAGAEAFF
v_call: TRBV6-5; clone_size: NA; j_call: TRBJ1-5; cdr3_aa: CASSTQGNQPQHF
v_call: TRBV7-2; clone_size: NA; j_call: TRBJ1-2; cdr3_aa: CASSLDSGNYGYTF
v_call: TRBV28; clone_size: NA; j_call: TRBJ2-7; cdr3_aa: CATQGTGANYEQYF
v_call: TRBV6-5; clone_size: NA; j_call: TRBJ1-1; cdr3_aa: CASSYEGNTEAFF
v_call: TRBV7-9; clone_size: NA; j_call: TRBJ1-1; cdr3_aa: CASSDSTREAFF
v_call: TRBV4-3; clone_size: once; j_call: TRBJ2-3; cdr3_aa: CASSQGTVDTQYF
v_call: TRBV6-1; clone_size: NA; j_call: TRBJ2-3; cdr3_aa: CASGTRGGQQYF
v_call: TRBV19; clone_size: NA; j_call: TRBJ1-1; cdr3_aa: CASSIDPESKAFF
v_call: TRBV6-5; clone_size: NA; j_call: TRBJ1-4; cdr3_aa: CASSYSLGTEYF
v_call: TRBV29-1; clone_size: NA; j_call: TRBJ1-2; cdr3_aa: CSVGADSIFYGYTF
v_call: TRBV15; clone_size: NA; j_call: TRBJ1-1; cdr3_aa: CATSIDRSTEAFF
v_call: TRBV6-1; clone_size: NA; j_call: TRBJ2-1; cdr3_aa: CASRLAGGQNNEQFF
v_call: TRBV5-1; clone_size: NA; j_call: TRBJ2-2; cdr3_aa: CASSLVLAGENGELFF
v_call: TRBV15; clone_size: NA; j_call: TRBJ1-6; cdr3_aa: CATSRVGGNSPLHF
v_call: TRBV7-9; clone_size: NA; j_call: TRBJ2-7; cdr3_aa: CASSTQPGSGGYEQYF
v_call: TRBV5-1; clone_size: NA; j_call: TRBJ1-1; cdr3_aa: CASSLKQMNTEAFF
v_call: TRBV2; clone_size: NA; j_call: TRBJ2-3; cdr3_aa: CASSEGGASTDTQYF
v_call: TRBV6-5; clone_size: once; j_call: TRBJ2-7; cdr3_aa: CASSYSTSGGHYEQYF
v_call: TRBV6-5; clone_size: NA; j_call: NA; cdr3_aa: CASSYGTGSTDEQYF
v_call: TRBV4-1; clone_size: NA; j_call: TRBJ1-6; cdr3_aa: CASSQGGSPLHF
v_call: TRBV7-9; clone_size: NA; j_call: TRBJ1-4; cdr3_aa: CASSYGRQGEYSNEKLFF
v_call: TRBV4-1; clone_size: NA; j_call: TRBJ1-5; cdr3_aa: CASSQDQGAEQPQHF
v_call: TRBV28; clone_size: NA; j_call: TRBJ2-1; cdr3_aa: CASRYLAGGLNEQFF
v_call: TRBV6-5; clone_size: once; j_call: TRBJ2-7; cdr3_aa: CASSYSEGSAYEQYF
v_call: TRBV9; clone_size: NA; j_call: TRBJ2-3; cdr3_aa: CASSVGGLAGDTQYF
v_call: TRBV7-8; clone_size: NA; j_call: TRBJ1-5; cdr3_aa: CASSSTGGNQPQHF
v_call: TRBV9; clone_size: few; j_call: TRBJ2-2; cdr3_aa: CASRVGAGELFF
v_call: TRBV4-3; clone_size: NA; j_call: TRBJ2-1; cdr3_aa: CASSQALTSSRAQEENEQFF
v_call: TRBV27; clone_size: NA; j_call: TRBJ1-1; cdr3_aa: CASSLSNGNTEAFF
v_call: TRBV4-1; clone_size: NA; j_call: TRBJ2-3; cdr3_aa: CASSQETSGRARADTQYF
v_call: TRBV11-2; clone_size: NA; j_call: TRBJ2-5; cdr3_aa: CASSLEHGETQYF
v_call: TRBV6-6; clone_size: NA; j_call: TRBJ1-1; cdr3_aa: CASSFANRDECCF
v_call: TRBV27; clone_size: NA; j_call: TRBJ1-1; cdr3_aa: CASSFRDMDTEAFF
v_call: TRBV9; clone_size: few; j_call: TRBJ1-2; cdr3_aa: CASGGVTYGYTF
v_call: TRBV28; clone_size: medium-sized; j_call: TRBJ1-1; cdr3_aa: CASSPIYSDRGQIEAFF
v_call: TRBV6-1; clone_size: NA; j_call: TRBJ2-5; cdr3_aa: CASSDMGAGETQYF
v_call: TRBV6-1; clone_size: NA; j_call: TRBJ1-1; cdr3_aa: CASSEEVGTGGLNTEAFF
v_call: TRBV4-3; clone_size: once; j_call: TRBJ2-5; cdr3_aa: CASSVTDRQETQYF
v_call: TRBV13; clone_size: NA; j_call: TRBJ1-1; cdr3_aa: CASSLAPDTEAFF
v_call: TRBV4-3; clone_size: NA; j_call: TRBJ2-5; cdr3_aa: CASSRLTGSQETQYF
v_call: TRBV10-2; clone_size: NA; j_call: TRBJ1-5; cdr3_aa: CASSEDRGGQPQHF
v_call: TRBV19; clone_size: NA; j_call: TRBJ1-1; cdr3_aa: CASSQGGDTEAFF
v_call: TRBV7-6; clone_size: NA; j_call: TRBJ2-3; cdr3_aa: CASSLGLAGSDTQYF
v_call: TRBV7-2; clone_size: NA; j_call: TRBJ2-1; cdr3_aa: CASSISGRLYNEQFF